This T cell receptor beta chain derives from a study of blood T cell repertoires in COVID-19 (TCRdb year 2020). Background on the whole study: Samples from collaborators originated in the United States, Italy and Spain and spanned both the acute and convalescent phases of COVID-19. Deeply sampled blood TCRbeta repertoires from subjects exposed to, actively infected with, or recovered from COVID-19 were included in the dataset. A de-identified subject ID, COVID-19 status, age in years and sex were almost always included in the sample metadata. Where available, HLA class I and class II types were obtained from metadata supplied by the sample provider rather than from assay-based typing. Samples came from the ongoing ImmuneRACE study (first 160 participants) plus 1,254 subjects from 6 global collaborators. The prospective study material was composed of cDNA or gDNA derived from T cells, B-cell-depleted T cells, or PBMCs. The repertoires were released in a freely available public database intended as a resource for research on the immune response to SARS-CoV-2. Study-wide conclusions, independent of this receptor: The amount of clinical and demographic metadata varied by source and participant and was provided uncurated.

TCRbeta CDR3 regions were amplified from genomic DNA using the immunoSEQ Assay, a bias-controlled multiplex PCR. Per the original workflow: The number of nucleated cells in each sample was estimated by amplification of reference gene primers within the assay. Sequence reads were collapsed and filtered to measure the absolute abundance of every unique TCRbeta CDR3 rearrangement. For each sample, productive Simpson clonality was calculated as the square root of Simpson's diversity index across productive rearrangements. TCRdb carries this immuneACCESS record with in-frame sequences only. Its versions omit some clonotypes, under half of them owing to an unresolved V gene in the studies checked, with the rest unexplained. The V and J calls and clone size are taken from that table; D and trimming were inferred from the DNA. The sample has about 250,000 clones on record, about 82% of them singletons. Over 5.5% of the sample is in the top ten clones.

One collaborating source in Seattle enrolled patients during active infection and followed them longitudinally through the course of disease. Collaborating institutions collected whole blood in K2EDTA tubes following their own protocols. For TCRbeta analysis, collaborator samples were shipped as frozen whole blood, as isolated PBMCs, or as DNA extracted from either sample type. On this clone: Its antigen remains unidentified. No much larger clonotype is one base removed from it; base qualities were not supplied.

Material: peripheral blood. The sequence derives from an elderly woman with COVID-19, enrolled during active disease.

Here is the DNA: TGTGCCAGTATCCGCCCGGGGGGTCCGATGAACACTGAAGCTTTCTTT. This translates into CASIRPGGPMNTEAFF. This chain is built from TRBV19 and TRBJ1-1; perhaps TRBD1 is the D gene, with 5 bases matching. V loses 7 bases of germline sequence and J loses 0 bases, and the interval between the two ends is 18 bases. The CDR1 and CDR2 encoded by the germline V gene (reference sequence) are LNHDA and SQIVND. The CDR3, from cysteine to phenylalanine, totals 16 residues. CDR3 DNA is the only sequence kept; it has 48 bases, read in frame from the first base.